This T cell receptor beta chain was found in a study of cytomegalovirus exposure and HLA in healthy donors. Study-level findings and limits: When a later analysis was performed, an Asian-associated ancestry cluster reportedly had fewer N-insertions than the approximately 680-donor mean. Per a prior analysis, the majority of TCR beta V segments were productive roughly 87% or roughly 30% of the time.

The donors, nominally healthy at sampling, likely had unrecorded immune exposures. A note on this clone: The antigen remains undetermined.

The germline V gene has CDR1 SGDLS and CDR2 YYNGEE. There are 13 residues in the CDR3. V was pared by 2 bases and J by 6 bases, with 10 bases between. This PCR relied on a set of 60 Vbeta primers and 13 Jbeta primers. Original analysis: A follow-up analysis tallied about 88 million unique TCR beta chains, approximately 11 million shared. Repertoires were generated with immunoSEQ multiplex PCR, while TCRdb's copy carries only in-frame clones and drops some. V and J calls and clone size are those listed in that table; D and trimming were worked out from the DNA. Of some 100,000 clones listed, around 80% are singletons.

The receptor was derived from a male donor in good health and CMV-seropositive. This rearrangement joins TRBV9 to TRBJ2-3, with TRBD2 as a possible D gene (5 bases). Sequencing was performed on PBMCs. The DNA for the CDR3 is TGTGCCAGCAGCGTCACCCCGGGGGATACGCAGTATTTT. It specifies CASSVTPGDTQYF.